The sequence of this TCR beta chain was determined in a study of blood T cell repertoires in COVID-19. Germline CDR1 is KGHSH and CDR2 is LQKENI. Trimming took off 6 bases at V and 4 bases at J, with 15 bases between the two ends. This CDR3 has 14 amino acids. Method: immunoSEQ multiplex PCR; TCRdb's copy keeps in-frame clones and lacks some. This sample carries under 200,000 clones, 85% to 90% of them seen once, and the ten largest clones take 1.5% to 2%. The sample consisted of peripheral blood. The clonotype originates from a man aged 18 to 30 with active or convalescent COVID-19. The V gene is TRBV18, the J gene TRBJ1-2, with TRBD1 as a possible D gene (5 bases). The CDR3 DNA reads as TGTGCCAGCTCCCTCAGTGACAGATTCTATGGCTACACCTTC. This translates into CASSLSDRFYGYTF.